This T cell receptor beta chain was obtained from a study of OX40 agonist ivuxolimab in advanced cancers. Study as a whole: In this cohort, patients received ivuxolimab, an agonistic anti-OX40 (CD134) antibody.

Germline CDR1 SGHDT, CDR2 YYEEEE. This CDR3 region has 17 residues. V was pared by 4 bases and J by 2 bases, with 20 bases between. TCRdb's table, derived via immunoSEQ multiplex PCR, lists solely in-frame clones and lacks some. This sample has under 80,000 clones; 85% occur once, and the top ten carry 2% to 2.5%. The receptor was isolated from an adult with an advanced solid tumor such as melanoma, head and neck, liver or kidney cancer. The V gene is TRBV5-6, the J gene TRBJ2-3, with D possibly TRBD2 on 5 matching bases. The sample here was CD4+ or CD8+ T cells sorted from blood, taken in a trial of the OX40 agonist ivuxolimab. This CDR3 is CASSIMASKIYTDTQYF. CDR3 nucleotide sequence: TGTGCCAGCAGCATCATGGCTAGCAAAATTTACACAGATACGCAGTATTTT.